This T cell receptor (beta chain) was sequenced during a study of post-analysis software for immune sequencing data. Study-wide results and caveats: Controls had lower frequencies than patients of five or six TRBV segments, which included TRBV5-6, TRBV5-1 and TRBV20-1.

This clonotype was seen a few times. Antigen unknown. Sequencing libraries made from TCR beta cDNA carried unique molecular identifiers. TCRdb ran MiXCR on the PCR reads and lists one entry per CDR3 protein. The sample lists about 540,000 distinct CDR3 sequences; around a third were seen once. Germline CDR1 reads LGHNA; CDR2 reads YNFKEQ. Unmatched junction bases numbered 5, after V lost 0 bases and J lost 3 bases. The CDR3 is 16 amino acids. V gene TRBV4-2 combines with J gene TRBJ2-7; TRBD2 matches at 10 bases. The clonotype was recovered from a girl aged 2-17 years with multiple sclerosis. Material: blood. The CDR3 loop reads CASSQDFTSGDYEQYF. In DNA, the CDR3 is TGTGCCAGCAGCCAAGATTTCACTAGCGGGGACTACGAGCAGTACTTC.